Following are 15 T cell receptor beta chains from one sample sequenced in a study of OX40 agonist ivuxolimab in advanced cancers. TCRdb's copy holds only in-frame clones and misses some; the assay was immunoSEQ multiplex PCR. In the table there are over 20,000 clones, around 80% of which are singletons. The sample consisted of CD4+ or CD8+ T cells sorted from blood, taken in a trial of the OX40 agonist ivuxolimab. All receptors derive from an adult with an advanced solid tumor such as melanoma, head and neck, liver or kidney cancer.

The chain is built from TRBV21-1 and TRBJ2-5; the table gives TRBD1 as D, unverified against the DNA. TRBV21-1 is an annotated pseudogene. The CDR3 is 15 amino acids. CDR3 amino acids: CASSNPVTGSKTQYF. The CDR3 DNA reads TGTGCCAGCAGCAATCCGGTGACAGGGTCCAAGACCCAGTACTTC.

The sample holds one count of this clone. CDR3 in amino acids: CASSVTIMNTEAFF. CDR3 DNA sequence: TGTGCCAGCAGCGTAACGATCATGAACACTGAAGCTTTCTTT. The J gene is TRBJ1-1, the V gene TRBV9, with D unresolved. Germline-derived CDR1 and CDR2 are SGDLS and YYNGEE. The CDR3 sequence is 14 residues long. With 1 base removed from V and 0 bases from J, the gap between germline ends came to 7 bases.

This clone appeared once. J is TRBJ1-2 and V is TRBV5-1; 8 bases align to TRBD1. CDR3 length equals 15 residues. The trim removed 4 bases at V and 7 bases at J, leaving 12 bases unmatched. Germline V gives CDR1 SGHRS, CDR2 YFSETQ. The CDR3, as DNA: TGCGCCAGCAGCCCTACGGGACAGGCAGGTCCTGGCTACACCTTC. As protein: CASSPTGQAGPGYTF.

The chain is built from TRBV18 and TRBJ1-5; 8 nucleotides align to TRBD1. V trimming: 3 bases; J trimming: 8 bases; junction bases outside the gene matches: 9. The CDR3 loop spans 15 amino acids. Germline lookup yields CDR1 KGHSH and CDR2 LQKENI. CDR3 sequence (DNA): TGTGCCAGCTCACCGGACAGGGTAGGCTCGGAGCCCCAGCATTTT. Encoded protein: CASSPDRVGSEPQHF.

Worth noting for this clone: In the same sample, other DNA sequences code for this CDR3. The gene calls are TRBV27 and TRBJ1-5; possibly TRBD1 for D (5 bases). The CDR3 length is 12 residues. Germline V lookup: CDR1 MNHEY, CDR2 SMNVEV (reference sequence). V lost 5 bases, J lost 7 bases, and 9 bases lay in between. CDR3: CASSPQGQPQHF. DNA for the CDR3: TGTGCCAGCAGTCCCCAGGGCCAGCCCCAGCATTTT.

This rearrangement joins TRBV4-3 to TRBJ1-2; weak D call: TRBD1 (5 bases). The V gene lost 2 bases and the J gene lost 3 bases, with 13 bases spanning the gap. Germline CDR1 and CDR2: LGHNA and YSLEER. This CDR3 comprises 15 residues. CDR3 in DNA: TGCGCCAGCAGCCAAAATATCCTGGGGGACTATGGCTACACCTTC. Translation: CASSQNILGDYGYTF.

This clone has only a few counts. The CDR3 nucleotides read TGTGCCAGCAGCTTGGGATATAGCAATCAGCCCCAGCATTTT. This encodes CASSLGYSNQPQHF. This sequence joins TRBV13 and TRBJ1-5, with D unresolved. Germline CDR1 and CDR2: PRHDT and FYEKMQ (reference sequence). This CDR3 has 14 amino acids. Trimming removed 3 bases from V and 0 bases from J, with 6 bases in between.

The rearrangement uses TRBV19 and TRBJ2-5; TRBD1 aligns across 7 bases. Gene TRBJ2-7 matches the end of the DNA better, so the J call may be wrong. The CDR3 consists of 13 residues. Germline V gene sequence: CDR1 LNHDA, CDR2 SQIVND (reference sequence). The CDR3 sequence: CASSKGARYEQYF. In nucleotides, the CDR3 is TGTGCCAGTAGTAAGGGGGCGCGGTACGAGCAGTACTTC.

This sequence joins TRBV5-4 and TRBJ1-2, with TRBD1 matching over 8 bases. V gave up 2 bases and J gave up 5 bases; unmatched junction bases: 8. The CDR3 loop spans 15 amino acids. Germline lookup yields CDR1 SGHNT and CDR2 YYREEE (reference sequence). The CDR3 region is CASSFGDRGPYGYTF. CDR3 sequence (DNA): TGTGCCAGCAGCTTTGGAGACAGGGGCCCTTATGGCTACACCTTC. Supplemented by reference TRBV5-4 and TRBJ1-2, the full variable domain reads ETGVTQSPTHLIKTRGQQVTLRCSSQSGHNTVSWYQQALGQGPQFIFQYYREEENGRGNFPPRFSGLQFPNYSSELNVNALELDDSALYLCASSFGDRGPYGYTFGSGTRLTVV.

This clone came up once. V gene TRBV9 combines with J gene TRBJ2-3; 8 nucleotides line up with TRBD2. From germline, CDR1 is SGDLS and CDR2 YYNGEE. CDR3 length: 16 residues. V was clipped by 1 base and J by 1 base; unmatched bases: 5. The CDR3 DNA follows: TGTGCCAGCAGCGTATCGTTTAGCGGGGGCACAGATACGCAGTATTTT. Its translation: CASSVSFSGGTDTQYF.

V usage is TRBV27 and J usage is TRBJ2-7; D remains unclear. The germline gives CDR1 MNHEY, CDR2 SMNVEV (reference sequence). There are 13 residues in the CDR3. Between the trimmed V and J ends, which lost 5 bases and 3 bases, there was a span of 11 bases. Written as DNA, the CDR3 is TGTGCCAGCAGTAACGGCAGCCTCTACGAGCAGTACTTC. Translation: CASSNGSLYEQYF.

In nucleotides, the CDR3 is TGTGCCAGCAGCTTAGGGACAAGTACCCTAGAGCAGTACTTC. Amino acid sequence: CASSLGTSTLEQYF. The V call is TRBV5-5, the J call TRBJ2-7, with a weak D call TRBD1 (6 bases). Germline CDR1 reads SGHKS; CDR2 reads YYEKEE (reference sequence). The CDR3 contains 14 residues. V lost 2 bases and J 7 bases, leaving 16 bases between the germline ends.

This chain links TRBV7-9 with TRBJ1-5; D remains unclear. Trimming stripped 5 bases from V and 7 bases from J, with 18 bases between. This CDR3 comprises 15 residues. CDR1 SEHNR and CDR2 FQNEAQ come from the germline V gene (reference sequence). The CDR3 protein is CASSPGREDRQPQHF. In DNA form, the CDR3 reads TGTGCCAGCAGCCCCGGGCGGGAGGATAGGCAGCCCCAGCATTTT.

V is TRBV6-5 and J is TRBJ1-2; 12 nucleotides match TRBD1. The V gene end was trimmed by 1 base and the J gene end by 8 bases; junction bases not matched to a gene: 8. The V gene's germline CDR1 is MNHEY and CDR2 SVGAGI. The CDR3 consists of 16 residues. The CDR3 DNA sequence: TGTGCCAGCAGTTACTTTGAGGGACAGGGGGCGGGGGGCTACACCTTC. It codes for CASSYFEGQGAGGYTF.

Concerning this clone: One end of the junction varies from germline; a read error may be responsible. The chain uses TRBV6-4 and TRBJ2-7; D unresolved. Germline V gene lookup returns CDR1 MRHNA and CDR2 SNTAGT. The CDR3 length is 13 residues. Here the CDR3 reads CPQADRAPTEQYF. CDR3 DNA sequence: TGCCCACAAGCCGATAGAGCGCCTACGGAGCAGTACTTC.